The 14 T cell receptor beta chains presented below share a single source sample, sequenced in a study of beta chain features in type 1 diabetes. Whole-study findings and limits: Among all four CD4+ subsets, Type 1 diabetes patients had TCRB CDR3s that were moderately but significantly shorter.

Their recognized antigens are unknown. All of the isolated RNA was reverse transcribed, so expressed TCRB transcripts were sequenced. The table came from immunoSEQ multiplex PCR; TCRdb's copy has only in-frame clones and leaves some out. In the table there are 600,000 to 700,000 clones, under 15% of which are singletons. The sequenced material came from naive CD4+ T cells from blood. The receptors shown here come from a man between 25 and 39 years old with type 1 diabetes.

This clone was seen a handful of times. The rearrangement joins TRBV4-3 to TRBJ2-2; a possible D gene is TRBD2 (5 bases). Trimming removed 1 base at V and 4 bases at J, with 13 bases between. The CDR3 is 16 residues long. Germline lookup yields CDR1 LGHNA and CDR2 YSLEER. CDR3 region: CASSQGRRGSTGELFF. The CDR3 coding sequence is TGCGCCAGCAGCCAAGGCCGTCGGGGTAGCACCGGGGAGCTGTTTTTT.

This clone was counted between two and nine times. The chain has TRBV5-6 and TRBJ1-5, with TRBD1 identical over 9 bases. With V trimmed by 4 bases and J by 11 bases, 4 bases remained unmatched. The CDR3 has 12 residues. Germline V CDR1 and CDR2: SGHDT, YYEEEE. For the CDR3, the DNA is TGTGCCAGCAGCCTACAGGGGGCGTCCCAGCATTTT. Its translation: CASSLQGASQHF.

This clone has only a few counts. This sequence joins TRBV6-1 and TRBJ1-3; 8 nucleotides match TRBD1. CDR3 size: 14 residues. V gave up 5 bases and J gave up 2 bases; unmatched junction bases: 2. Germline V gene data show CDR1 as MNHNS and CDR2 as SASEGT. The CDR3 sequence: CASSSGGAGNTIYF. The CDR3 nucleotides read TGTGCCAGCAGTTCAGGGGGCGCTGGAAACACCATATATTTT.

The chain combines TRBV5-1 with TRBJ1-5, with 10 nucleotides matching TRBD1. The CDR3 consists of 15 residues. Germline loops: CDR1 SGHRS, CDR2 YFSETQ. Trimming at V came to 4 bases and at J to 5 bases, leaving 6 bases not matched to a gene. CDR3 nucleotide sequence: TGCGCCAGCAGCGTGGGGACAGGGGCCGATCAGCCCCAGCATTTT. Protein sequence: CASSVGTGADQPQHF.

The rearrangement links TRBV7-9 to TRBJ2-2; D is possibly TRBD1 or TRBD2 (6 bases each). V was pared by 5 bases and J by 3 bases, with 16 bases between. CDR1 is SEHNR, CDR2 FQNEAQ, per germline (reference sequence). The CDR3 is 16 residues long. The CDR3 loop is CASSPLRDTYTGELFF. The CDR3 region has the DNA TGTGCCAGCAGCCCCTTGCGGGACACATACACCGGGGAGCTGTTTTTT. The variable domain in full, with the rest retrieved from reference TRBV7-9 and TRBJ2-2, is DTGVSQNPRHKITKRGQNVTFRCDPISEHNRLYWYRQTLGQGPEFLTYFQNEAQLEKSRLLSDRFSAERPKGSFSTLEIQRTEQGDSAMYLCASSPLRDTYTGELFFGEGSRLTVL.

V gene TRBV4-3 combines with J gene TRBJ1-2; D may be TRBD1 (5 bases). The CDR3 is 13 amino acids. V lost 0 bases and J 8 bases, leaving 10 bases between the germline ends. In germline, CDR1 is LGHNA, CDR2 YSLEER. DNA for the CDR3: TGCGCCAGCAGCCAAGAAGGGGAATTGGGCTACACCTTC. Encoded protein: CASSQEGELGYTF.

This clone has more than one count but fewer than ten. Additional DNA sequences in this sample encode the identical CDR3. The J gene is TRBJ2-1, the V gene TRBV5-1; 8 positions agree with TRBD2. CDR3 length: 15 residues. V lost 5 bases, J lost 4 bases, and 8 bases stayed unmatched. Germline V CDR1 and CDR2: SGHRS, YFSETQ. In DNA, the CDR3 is TGCGCCAGCAGTTCCGGGACTAGTGGATACAATGAGCAGTTCTTC. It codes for CASSSGTSGYNEQFF.

CDR3 DNA: TGTGCCAGCAGCGGGGTCGAACCTAGCACAGATACGCAGTATTTT. Its protein is CASSGVEPSTDTQYF. The gene calls are TRBV9 and TRBJ2-3; no firm D call. This CDR3 contains 15 residues. Trimming stripped 3 bases from V and 0 bases from J, with 11 bases between. Germline assignment: CDR1 SGDLS and CDR2 YYNGEE.

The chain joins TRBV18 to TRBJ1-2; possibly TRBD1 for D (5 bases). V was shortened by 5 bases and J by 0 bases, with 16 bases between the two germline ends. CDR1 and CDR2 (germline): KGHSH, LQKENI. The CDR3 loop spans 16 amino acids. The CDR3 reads CASSEGRPLSNYGYTF. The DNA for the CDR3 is TGTGCCAGCTCAGAGGGGCGGCCACTTTCTAACTATGGCTACACCTTC.

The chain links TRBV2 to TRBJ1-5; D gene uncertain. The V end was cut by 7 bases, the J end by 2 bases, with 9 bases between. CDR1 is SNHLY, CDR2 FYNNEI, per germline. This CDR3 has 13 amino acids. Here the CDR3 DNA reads TGTGCCAGCAACCTAGAAGGCAATCAGCCCCAGCATTTT. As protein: CASNLEGNQPQHF.

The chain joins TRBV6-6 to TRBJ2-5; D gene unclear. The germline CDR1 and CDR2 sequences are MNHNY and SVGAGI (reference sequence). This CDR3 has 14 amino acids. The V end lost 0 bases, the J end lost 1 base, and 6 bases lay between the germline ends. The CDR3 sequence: CASSYSFVQETQYF. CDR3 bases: TGTGCCAGCAGTTACTCGTTTGTCCAAGAGACCCAGTACTTC.

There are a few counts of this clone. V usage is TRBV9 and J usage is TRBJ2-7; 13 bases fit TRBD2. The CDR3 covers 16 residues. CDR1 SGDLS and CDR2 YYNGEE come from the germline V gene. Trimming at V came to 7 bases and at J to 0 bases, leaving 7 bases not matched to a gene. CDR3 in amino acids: CASGNGLAGDSYEQYF. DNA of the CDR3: TGTGCCAGCGGGAATGGACTAGCGGGGGACTCCTACGAGCAGTACTTC.

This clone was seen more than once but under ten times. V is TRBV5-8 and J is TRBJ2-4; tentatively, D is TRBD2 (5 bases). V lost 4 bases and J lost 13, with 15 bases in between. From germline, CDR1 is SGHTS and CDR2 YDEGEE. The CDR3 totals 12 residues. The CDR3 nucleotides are TGTGCCAGCAGCCTGAGCGGCCGGCGACAGTACTTC. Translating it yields CASSLSGRRQYF.

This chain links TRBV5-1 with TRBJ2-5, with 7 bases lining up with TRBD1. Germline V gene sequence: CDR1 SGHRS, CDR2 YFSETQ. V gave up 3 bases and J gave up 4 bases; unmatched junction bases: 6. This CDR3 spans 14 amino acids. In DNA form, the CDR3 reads TGCGCCAGCAGCTCCCCTTCAGGGGGAGAGACCCAGTACTTC. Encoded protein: CASSSPSGGETQYF.